These 9 T cell receptor beta chains were sequenced from one sample in a study of cytotoxic CD8 clonotypes in ibrutinib-treated CLL. The method was immunoSEQ multiplex PCR; TCRdb's version includes in-frame clones alone and lacks a portion of them. Of 150,000 or so clones detected, about 70% appear once; the ten largest clones hold about 5%. The material sequenced was PBMCs, taken after 24 months of ibrutinib treatment. The source is a human donor with chronic lymphocytic leukemia.

V is TRBV11-3 and J is TRBJ2-2; 10 bases fit TRBD2. J was trimmed by 0 bases and V by 1 base; bases with no gene match: 5. The length of the CDR3 is 18 residues. Per germline, CDR1 SGHNT and CDR2 YENEEA. Here the CDR3 reads CASSLALAGAANTGELFF. In nucleotides, the CDR3 is TGTGCCAGCAGCTTAGCCCTAGCGGGGGCCGCGAACACCGGGGAGCTGTTTTTT.

This CDR3 reads CASSPISLVEQFF. In nucleotides, the CDR3 is TGTGCCAGCAGCCCAATCTCGCTGGTTGAGCAGTTCTTC. The chain couples TRBV7-6 to TRBJ2-1; D gene uncertain. The CDR3 is made up of 13 amino acids. Trimming left V 5 bases short and J 9 bases short, with 14 bases between. CDR1 is SGHVS and CDR2 is FNYEAQ in the germline V gene.

In its sample, this clone was seen once. The chain recombines TRBV15 with TRBJ2-5, with D uncertain. Germline assignment: CDR1 LNHNV and CDR2 YYDKDF (reference sequence). The CDR3 is 14 amino acids. The V end lost 5 bases, the J end lost 1 base, and 11 bases lay between the germline ends. The CDR3 sequence: CATSRTTSQETQYF. In nucleotides, the CDR3 is TGTGCCACCAGCCGGACGACGTCCCAAGAGACCCAGTACTTC.

The chain employs TRBV18 and TRBJ2-1; 7 bases are a match to TRBD2. This CDR3 contains 15 residues. Trimming at V came to 3 bases and at J to 6 bases, leaving 8 bases not matched to a gene. Germline-derived CDR1 and CDR2 are KGHSH and LQKENI. CDR3 sequence: CASSPGLADRNEQFF. DNA for the CDR3: TGTGCCAGCTCACCTGGCCTAGCGGACCGCAATGAGCAGTTCTTC.

This chain joins TRBV10-3 and TRBJ1-1; D remains unclear. The ends were cut back, 6 bases at V and 4 bases at J, with 12 bases in the middle. The CDR3 runs 13 residues. The germline V gene encodes CDR1 ENHRY and CDR2 SYGVKD. The chain's CDR3 is CAIRAAVGTEAFF. In DNA form, the CDR3 reads TGTGCCATCAGGGCGGCTGTTGGCACTGAAGCTTTCTTT.

This chain connects TRBV5-1 to TRBJ2-5; unclear D gene. Germline V gene lookup returns CDR1 SGHRS and CDR2 YFSETQ. This CDR3 region has 11 residues. V lost 4 bases, J lost 6 bases, and 7 bases lay in between. For the CDR3, the DNA is TGCGCCAGCAGCGACCGACAGACCCAGTACTTC. Protein sequence: CASSDRQTQYF.

This clone appeared a few times. This rearrangement joins TRBV6-6 to TRBJ1-1; D is ambiguous. Germline V lookup: CDR1 MNHNY, CDR2 SVGAGI (reference sequence). Trimming shortened V by 6 bases and J by 2 bases, and 7 bases separated the two germline ends. The CDR3 runs 12 residues. Here the CDR3 reads CASSPVNTEAFF. The CDR3 coding sequence is TGTGCCAGCAGCCCGGTAAACACTGAAGCTTTCTTT.

There are a few counts of this clone. The V and J genes are TRBV28 and TRBJ2-7; TRBD1 aligns across 9 bases. The CDR3 totals 15 residues. Looked up from germline, CDR1 is MDHEN and CDR2 is SYDVKM. V dropped 7 bases and J dropped 0; count of bases not matched to a gene: 7. CDR3 in amino acids: CASKKQGANSYEQYF. The CDR3 nucleotides are TGTGCCAGCAAAAAACAGGGGGCCAACTCCTACGAGCAGTACTTC.

The chain combines TRBV5-4 with TRBJ2-2; D is unresolved. The CDR3 consists of 16 residues. Trimming took 1 base from V and 1 from J, leaving 11 bases between them. The germline gives CDR1 SGHNT, CDR2 YYREEE (reference sequence). For the CDR3, the DNA is TGTGCCAGCAGCTTGAGGGCAACCCGGAACACCGGGGAGCTGTTTTTT. Protein product: CASSLRATRNTGELFF.